Below are 2 T cell receptor beta chains sequenced from a single sample in a study of control samples from healthy donors and cancer patients (dated by TCRdb to 2018 to 2020). The library was produced with the immunoSEQ multiplex PCR assay. The source is immuneACCESS, and TCRdb retained only in-frame sequences with V and J called. Part of the clones is not carried over; for the studies checked, unresolved V genes explain less than half of this, and the remainder is unexplained. This sample is represented by about 50,000 clones; around 94% of them were singletons. Almost 4% of the sample is in the top ten clones. The sequenced sample consisted of blood. These receptors were obtained from a man in his thirties or forties in good health.

The chain joins TRBV18 to TRBJ1-2; D gene unclear. CDR3 length: 15 residues. The germline V gene encodes CDR1 KGHSH and CDR2 LQKENI. V was cut by 0 bases and J by 0 bases, with 8 bases left in between. The CDR3 spells CASSPPWEANYGYTF. CDR3 sequence (DNA): TGTGCCAGCTCACCACCATGGGAAGCTAACTATGGCTACACCTTC.

The genes are TRBV19 and TRBJ1-4; TRBD1 might be the D (6 bases). Germline V gene lookup returns CDR1 LNHDA and CDR2 SQIVND (reference sequence). Trimming shortened V by 6 bases and J by 4 bases, and 12 bases separated the two germline ends. The CDR3 extends over 14 amino acids. CDR3 residues: CASSVGQYNEKLFF. CDR3 nucleotide sequence: TGTGCCAGTAGCGTCGGACAGTATAATGAAAAACTGTTTTTT.